This is a list of T cell receptor beta chains from one sample in a study of T cell repertoires in cytomegalovirus infection. TCRdb re-called the reads through MiXCR, storing one row per CDR3 protein. The sample yields about 310,000 distinct CDR3 sequences, about 25% seen once. Antigens of these TCRs are unknown. The input for sequencing was cultured PBMCs, taken from culture after CMV antigen stimulation. Source of these receptors: a human donor in good health (CMV status not recorded). Some clones in this sample may be carry-over from other donors' samples. Both conserved end residues are part of each CDR3. D genes are given only for firm matches. Size tells how often a clone was seen (once, few, many) or the class of an expanded clone, and some rows leave it out.

>TRBV20-1|.|.|TRBJ2-3
CSASTPSTDTQYF
TGCAGTGCTAGCACCCCGAGCACAGATACGCAGTATTTT
>TRBV11-2|.|.|TRBJ2-7
CASSPWSASATYEQYF
TGTGCCAGCAGCCCTTGGTCGGCGTCGGCTACCTACGAGCAGTACTTC
>TRBV12-3/TRBV12-4|many|.|TRBJ2-1
CASSPDRGYYNEQFF
TGTGCCAGCAGTCCCGATAGGGGCTACTACAATGAGCAGTTCTTC
>TRBV7-2|many|TRBD2|TRBJ2-3
CASSTSAGGLHTQYF
TGTGCCAGCAGCACGTCAGCGGGAGGATTACATACGCAGTATTTT
>TRBV20-1|.|TRBD2|TRBJ2-3
CSAPPGTSGGAADTQYF
TGCAGTGCCCCCCCCGGGACTAGCGGGGGGGCCGCAGATACGCAGTATTTT
>TRBV6-1|.|TRBD1|TRBJ2-7
CASSEWETGGGLVTYEQYF
TGTGCCAGCAGTGAATGGGAGACAGGGGGCGGACTAGTCACCTACGAGCAGTACTTC
>TRBV28|.|TRBD2|TRBJ2-1
CASTYGTSGRDEQFF
TGTGCCAGCACCTACGGGACTAGCGGGAGGGATGAGCAGTTCTTC
>TRBV20-1|.|.|TRBJ2-1
CSANLGVSYYEQFF
TGCAGTGCTAATTTGGGAGTATCGTATTATGAGCAGTTCTTC
>TRBV7-2|many|.|TRBJ2-2
CASSQLQNTGELFF
TGTGCCAGCAGCCAATTACAGAACACCGGGGAGCTGTTTTTT
>TRBV20-1|.|TRBD1|TRBJ1-1
CSARQGARTEAFF
TGCAGTGCCCGACAGGGGGCGCGGACTGAAGCTTTCTTT
>TRBV12-3/TRBV12-4|.|.|TRBJ2-7
CASSLGQFLSYEQYF
TGTGCCAGCAGTTTAGGACAGTTCCTCTCCTACGAGCAGTACTTC
>TRBV6-1|.|.|TRBJ2-2
CASSGRGGRGTGELFF
TGTGCCAGCAGCGGTCGGGGAGGACGTGGCACCGGGGAGCTGTTTTTT
>TRBV20-1|once|.|TRBJ1-5
CSARGEKSNQPQHF
TGCAGTGCTAGAGGAGAGAAGAGCAATCAGCCCCAGCATTTT
>TRBV7-2|many|TRBD2|TRBJ2-1
CASSLVGRGIYNEQFF
TGTGCCAGCAGCTTAGTAGGGCGGGGGATCTACAATGAGCAGTTCTTC
>TRBV7-9|many|TRBD1|TRBJ2-7
CASSSSLIGQGTGEQYF
TGTGCCAGCTCCTCCTCTCTTATCGGACAGGGGACCGGCGAGCAGTACTTC
>TRBV4-1|.|.|TRBJ1-3
CASSQGSGPSGNTIYF
TGCGCCAGCAGCCAAGGGTCGGGTCCCTCTGGAAACACCATATATTTT
>TRBV24-1|.|.|TRBJ2-1
CATSDSDLGEQFF
TGTGCCACCAGTGACTCAGACCTGGGTGAGCAGTTCTTC
>TRBV24-1|.|TRBD1|TRBJ2-3
CATKGAADTQYF
TGTGCCACCAAGGGGGCGGCAGATACGCAGTATTTT
>TRBV6-2/TRBV6-3|.|.|TRBJ1-1
CASSYSAGGTEAFF
TGTGCCAGCAGTTACTCGGCTGGCGGCACTGAAGCTTTCTTT
>TRBV7-9|.|.|TRBJ1-1
CASSLDSSLAEAFF
TGTGCCAGCAGCCTGGACAGTAGTTTGGCTGAAGCTTTCTTT
>TRBV7-2|.|.|TRBJ2-5
CASSLDTGIRETQYF
TGTGCCAGCAGCTTAGATACAGGGATTCGAGAGACCCAGTACTTC
>TRBV7-6|.|.|TRBJ1-2
CASSSRRDYGYTF
TGTGCCAGCAGCTCTCGACGGGATTATGGCTACACCTTC
>TRBV6-6|few|.|TRBJ2-3
CASSPGLYGTDTQYF
TGTGCCAGCAGCCCGGGACTTTACGGCACAGATACGCAGTATTTT
>TRBV7-6|once|.|TRBJ2-5
CASSQTAGVEETQYF
TGTGCCAGCAGCCAAACAGCCGGGGTAGAAGAGACCCAGTACTTC
>TRBV10-3|few|.|TRBJ2-7
CAISESKGTTAYEQYF
TGTGCCATCAGTGAGTCTAAGGGGACGACGGCCTACGAGCAGTACTTC
>TRBV7-2|.|.|TRBJ1-3
CASSLTAGSGNTIYF
TGTGCCAGCAGCTTAACTGCAGGGAGTGGAAACACCATATATTTT
>TRBV2|many|.|TRBJ2-5
CASRGWGGRETQYF
TGTGCCAGCAGAGGCTGGGGGGGGCGAGAGACCCAGTACTTC
>TRBV30|once|.|TRBJ1-1
CAWSNQVNTEAFF
TGTGCCTGGAGTAACCAGGTGAACACTGAAGCTTTCTTT
>TRBV11-3|few|TRBD2|TRBJ2-5
CASSPPGGRGETQYF
TGTGCCAGCAGCCCCCCGGGAGGGCGGGGGGAGACCCAGTACTTC
>TRBV7-6|many|TRBD1|TRBJ2-2
CASRRTGAGELFF
TGTGCCAGCAGGAGGACAGGGGCCGGGGAGCTGTTTTTT
>TRBV19|.|.|TRBJ2-3
CASSHLVGTDTQYF
TGTGCCAGTAGTCATCTAGTGGGCACAGATACGCAGTATTTT
>TRBV20-1|.|TRBD2|TRBJ2-1
CSARDGLAGPREQFF
TGCAGTGCTAGAGATGGACTAGCGGGTCCAAGGGAGCAGTTCTTC
>TRBV19|few|.|TRBJ2-5
CASSANQETQYF
TGTGCCAGTAGTGCAAACCAAGAGACCCAGTACTTC
>TRBV9|few|TRBD1|TRBJ1-2
CASSVALQGSGGYTF
TGTGCCAGCAGCGTAGCTCTACAGGGGAGTGGTGGCTACACCTTC
>TRBV30|.|.|TRBJ1-1
CAWSGLILFGQNMNTEAFF
TGTGCCTGGAGTGGACTCATACTTTTTGGACAGAACATGAACACTGAAGCTTTCTTT
>TRBV7-6|.|.|TRBJ2-1
CASSYGSLYNEQFF
TGTGCCAGCAGCTATGGATCCCTTTACAATGAGCAGTTCTTC
>TRBV5-1|few|TRBD1|TRBJ2-2
CASRNSGTENTGELFF
TGCGCCAGCAGGAATTCCGGGACAGAAAACACCGGGGAGCTGTTTTTT
>TRBV6-2/TRBV6-3|few|.|TRBJ2-3
CASSWRRDTQYF
TGTGCCAGCAGTTGGAGACGCGATACGCAGTATTTT
>TRBV29-1|few|.|TRBJ1-1
CSVGEMNTEAFF
TGCAGCGTTGGGGAAATGAACACTGAAGCTTTCTTT
>TRBV4-1|once|.|TRBJ2-3
CASSRSNTQYF
TGCGCCAGCAGCCGTAGCAATACGCAGTATTTT
>TRBV18|.|TRBD2|TRBJ2-7
CASSPTPAGGTPYEQYF
TGTGCCAGCTCACCAACCCCCGCGGGAGGGACGCCCTACGAGCAGTACTTC
>TRBV12-3/TRBV12-4|.|TRBD1|TRBJ2-7
CASRRTGGQEQYF
TGTGCCAGCAGACGGACAGGGGGTCAGGAGCAGTACTTC
>TRBV6-6|few|.|TRBJ2-7
CASTSEGGGRYEQYF
TGTGCCAGCACCTCGGAAGGGGGAGGGAGGTACGAGCAGTACTTC
>TRBV20-1|.|.|TRBJ2-3
CSAKGTDTQYF
TGCAGTGCCAAGGGAACAGATACGCAGTATTTT
>TRBV6-2/TRBV6-3|many|.|TRBJ1-5
CACNTPRGVGQPQHF
TGTGCCTGCAACACCCCTCGGGGAGTCGGGCAGCCCCAGCATTTT
>TRBV12-3/TRBV12-4|few|TRBD1|TRBJ1-4
CASSATGGSSEKLFF
TGTGCCAGCAGTGCCACAGGGGGCTCTTCTGAAAAACTGTTTTTT
>TRBV7-6|many|TRBD1|TRBJ2-3
CASSLPPGQKSTDTQYF
TGTGCCAGCAGCTTACCACCGGGACAGAAGAGCACAGATACGCAGTATTTT